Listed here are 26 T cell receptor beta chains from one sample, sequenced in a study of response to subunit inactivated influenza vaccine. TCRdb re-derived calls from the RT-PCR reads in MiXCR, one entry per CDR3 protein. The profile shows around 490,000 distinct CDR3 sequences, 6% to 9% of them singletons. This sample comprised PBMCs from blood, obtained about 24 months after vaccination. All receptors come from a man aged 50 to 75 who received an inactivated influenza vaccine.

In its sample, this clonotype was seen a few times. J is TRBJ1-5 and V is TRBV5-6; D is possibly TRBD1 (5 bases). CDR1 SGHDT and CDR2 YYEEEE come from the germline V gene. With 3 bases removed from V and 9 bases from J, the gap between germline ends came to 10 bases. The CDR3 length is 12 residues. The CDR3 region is CASSSPTGPQHF. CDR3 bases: TGTGCCAGCAGCTCGCCCACAGGGCCCCAGCATTTT.

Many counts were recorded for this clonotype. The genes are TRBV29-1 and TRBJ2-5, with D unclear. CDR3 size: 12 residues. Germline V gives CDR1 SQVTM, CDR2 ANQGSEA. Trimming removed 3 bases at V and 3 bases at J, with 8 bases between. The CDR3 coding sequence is TGCAGCGTTGAGCAGTCCAAAGAGACCCAGTACTTC. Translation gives CSVEQSKETQYF.

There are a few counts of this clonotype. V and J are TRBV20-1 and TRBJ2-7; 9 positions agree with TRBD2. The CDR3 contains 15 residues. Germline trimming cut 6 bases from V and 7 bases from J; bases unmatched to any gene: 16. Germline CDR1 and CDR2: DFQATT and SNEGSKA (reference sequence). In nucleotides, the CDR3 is TGCAGTGCCAAGCCTAGCGGGATGGCCCGCAGAGAGCAGTACTTC. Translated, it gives CSAKPSGMARREQYF.

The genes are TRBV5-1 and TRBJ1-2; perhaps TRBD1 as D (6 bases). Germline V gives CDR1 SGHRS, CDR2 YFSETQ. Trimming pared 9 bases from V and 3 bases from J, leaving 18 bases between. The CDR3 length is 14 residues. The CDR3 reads CATTTGPGDYGYTF. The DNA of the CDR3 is TGCGCCACCACTACAGGGCCCGGGGACTATGGCTACACCTTC.

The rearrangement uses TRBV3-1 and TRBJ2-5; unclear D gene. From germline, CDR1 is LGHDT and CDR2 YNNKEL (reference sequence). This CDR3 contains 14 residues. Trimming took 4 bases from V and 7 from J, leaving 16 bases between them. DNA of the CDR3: TGTGCCAGCAGCCCAACGGGCTCTCAGGTGACCCAGTACTTC. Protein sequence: CASSPTGSQVTQYF.

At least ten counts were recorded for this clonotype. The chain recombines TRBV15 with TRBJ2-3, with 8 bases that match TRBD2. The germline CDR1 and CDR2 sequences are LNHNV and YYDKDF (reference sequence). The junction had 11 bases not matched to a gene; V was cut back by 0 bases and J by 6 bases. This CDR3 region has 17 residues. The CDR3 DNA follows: TGTGCCACCAGCAGAGATGGACCTAGCGGGTCGGCGGATACGCAGTATTTT. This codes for CATSRDGPSGSADTQYF.

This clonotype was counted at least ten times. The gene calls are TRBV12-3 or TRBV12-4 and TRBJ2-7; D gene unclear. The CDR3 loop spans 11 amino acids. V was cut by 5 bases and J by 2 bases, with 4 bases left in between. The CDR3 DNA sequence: TGTGCCAGCAGTGGCACCTACGAGCAGTACTTC. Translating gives CASSGTYEQYF.

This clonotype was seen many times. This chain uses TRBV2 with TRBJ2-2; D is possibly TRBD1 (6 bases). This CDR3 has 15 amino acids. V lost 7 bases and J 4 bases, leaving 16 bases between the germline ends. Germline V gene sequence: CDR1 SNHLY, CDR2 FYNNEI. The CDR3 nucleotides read TGTGCCAGCACCCACAGGGCTTTGTCCACCGGGGAGCTGTTTTTT. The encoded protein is CASTHRALSTGELFF.

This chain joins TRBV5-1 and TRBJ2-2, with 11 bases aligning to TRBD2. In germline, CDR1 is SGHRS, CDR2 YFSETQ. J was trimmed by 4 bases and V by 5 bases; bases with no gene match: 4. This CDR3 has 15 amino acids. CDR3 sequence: CASRHLAGGTGELFF. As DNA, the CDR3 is TGCGCCAGCAGACACCTAGCGGGGGGCACCGGGGAGCTGTTTTTT.

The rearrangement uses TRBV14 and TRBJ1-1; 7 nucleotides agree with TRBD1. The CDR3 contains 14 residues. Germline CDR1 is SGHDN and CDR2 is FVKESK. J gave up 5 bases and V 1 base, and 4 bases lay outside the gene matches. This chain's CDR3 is CASSQGQGETEAFF. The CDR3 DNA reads TGTGCCAGCAGCCAAGGACAGGGTGAGACTGAAGCTTTCTTT.

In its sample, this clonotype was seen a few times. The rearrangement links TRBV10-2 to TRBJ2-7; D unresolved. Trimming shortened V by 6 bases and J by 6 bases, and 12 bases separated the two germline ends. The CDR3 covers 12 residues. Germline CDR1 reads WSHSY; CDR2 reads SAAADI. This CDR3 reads CASSPSLAEQYF. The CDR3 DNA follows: TGCGCCAGCAGCCCATCTTTAGCCGAGCAGTACTTC.

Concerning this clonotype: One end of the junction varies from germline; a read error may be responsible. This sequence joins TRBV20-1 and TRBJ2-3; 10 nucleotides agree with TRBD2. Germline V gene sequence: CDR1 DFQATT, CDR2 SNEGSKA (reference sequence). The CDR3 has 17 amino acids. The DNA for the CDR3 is TGCAGTGCTTCCCTCGTGTCAGCGGGGGGGCCCACAGATGCGCAGTATTTT. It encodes CSASLVSAGGPTDAQYF.

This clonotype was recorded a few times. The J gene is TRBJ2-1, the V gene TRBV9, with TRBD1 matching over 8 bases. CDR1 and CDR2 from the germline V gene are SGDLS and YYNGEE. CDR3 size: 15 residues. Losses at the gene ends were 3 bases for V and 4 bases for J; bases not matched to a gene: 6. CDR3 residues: CASSDYRGRYNEQFF. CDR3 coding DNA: TGTGCCAGCAGCGACTACAGGGGGAGGTACAATGAGCAGTTCTTC. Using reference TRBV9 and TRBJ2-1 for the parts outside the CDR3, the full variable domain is DSGVTQTPKHLITATGQRVTLRCSPRSGDLSVYWYQQSLDQGLQFLIQYYNGEERAKGNILERFSAQQFPDLHSELNLSSLELGDSALYFCASSDYRGRYNEQFFGPGTRLTVL.

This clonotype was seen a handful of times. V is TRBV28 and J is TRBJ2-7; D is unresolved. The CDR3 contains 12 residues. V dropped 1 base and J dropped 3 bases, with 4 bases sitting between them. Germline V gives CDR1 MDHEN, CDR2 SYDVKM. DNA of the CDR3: TGTGCCAGCAGTTTATTTGACTACGAGCAGTACTTC. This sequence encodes CASSLFDYEQYF.

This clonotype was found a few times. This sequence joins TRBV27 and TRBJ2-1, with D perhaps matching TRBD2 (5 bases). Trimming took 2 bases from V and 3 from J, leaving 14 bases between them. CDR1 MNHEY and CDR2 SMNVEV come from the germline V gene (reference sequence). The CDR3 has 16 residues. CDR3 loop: CASSLAGSRHYNEQFF. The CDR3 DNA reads TGTGCCAGCAGTTTAGCGGGCAGCCGACACTACAATGAGCAGTTCTTC.

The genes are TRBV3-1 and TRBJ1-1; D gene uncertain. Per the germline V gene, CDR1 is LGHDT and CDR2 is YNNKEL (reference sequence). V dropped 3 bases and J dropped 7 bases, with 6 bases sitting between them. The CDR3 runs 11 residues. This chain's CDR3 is CASSHSSEAFF. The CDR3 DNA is TGTGCCAGCAGCCACAGTAGTGAAGCTTTCTTT.

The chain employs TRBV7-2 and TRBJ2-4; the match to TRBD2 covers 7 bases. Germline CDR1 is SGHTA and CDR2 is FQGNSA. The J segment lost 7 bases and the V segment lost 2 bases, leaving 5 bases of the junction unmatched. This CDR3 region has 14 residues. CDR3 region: CASSLSWEGNIQYF. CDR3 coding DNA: TGTGCCAGCAGCTTATCTTGGGAGGGGAACATTCAGTACTTC. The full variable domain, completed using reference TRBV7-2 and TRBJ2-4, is GAGVSQSPSNKVTEKGKDVELRCDPISGHTALYWYRQSLGQGLEFLIYFQGNSAPDKSGLPSDRFSAERTGGSVSTLTIQRTQQEDSAVYLCASSLSWEGNIQYFGAGTRLSVL.

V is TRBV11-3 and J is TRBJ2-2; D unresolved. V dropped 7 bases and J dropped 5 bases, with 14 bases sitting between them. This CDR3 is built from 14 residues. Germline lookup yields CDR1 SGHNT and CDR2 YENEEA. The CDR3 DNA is TGTGCCAGCACCCTTGACCCCAGTACCGGGGAGCTGTTTTTT. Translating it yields CASTLDPSTGELFF. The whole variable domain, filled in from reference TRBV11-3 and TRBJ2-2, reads EAGVVQSPRYKIIEKKQPVAFWCNPISGHNTLYWYLQNLGQGPELLIRYENEEAVDDSQLPKDRFSAERLKGVDSTLKIQPAELGDSAVYLCASTLDPSTGELFFGEGSRLTVL.

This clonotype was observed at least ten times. In nucleotides, the CDR3 is TGCGCCAGCAGCTACTACAGGGGGCACACAGATACGCAGTATTTT. Translating it yields CASSYYRGHTDTQYF. This chain links TRBV5-1 with TRBJ2-3; 9 nucleotides agree with TRBD1. The germline V gene has CDR1 SGHRS and CDR2 YFSETQ. V was clipped by 3 bases and J by 2 bases; unmatched bases: 4. The length of the CDR3 is 15 residues.

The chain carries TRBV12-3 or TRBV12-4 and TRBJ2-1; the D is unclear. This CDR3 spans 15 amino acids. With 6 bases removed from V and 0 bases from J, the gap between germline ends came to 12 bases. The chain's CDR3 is CASRMTANSYNEQFF. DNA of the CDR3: TGTGCCAGCAGGATGACTGCAAACTCCTACAATGAGCAGTTCTTC.

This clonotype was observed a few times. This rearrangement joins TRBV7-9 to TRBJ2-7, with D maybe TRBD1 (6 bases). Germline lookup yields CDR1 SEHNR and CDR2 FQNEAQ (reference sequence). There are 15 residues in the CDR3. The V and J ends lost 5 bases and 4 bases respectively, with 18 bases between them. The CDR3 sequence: CASSPSGAGKYEQYF. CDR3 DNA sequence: TGTGCCAGCAGCCCATCAGGGGCAGGAAAGTACGAGCAGTACTTC.

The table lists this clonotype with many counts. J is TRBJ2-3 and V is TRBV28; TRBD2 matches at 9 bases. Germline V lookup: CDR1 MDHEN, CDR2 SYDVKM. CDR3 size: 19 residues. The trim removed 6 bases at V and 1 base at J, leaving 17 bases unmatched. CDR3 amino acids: CASRGRRGGHRDRTDTQYF. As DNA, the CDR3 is TGTGCCAGCAGAGGTCGGCGGGGGGGCCATAGGGATCGCACAGATACGCAGTATTTT.

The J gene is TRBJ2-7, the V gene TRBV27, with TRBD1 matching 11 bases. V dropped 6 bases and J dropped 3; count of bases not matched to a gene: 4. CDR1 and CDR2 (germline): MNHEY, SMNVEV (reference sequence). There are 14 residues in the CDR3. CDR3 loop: CASRDRGQNYEQYF. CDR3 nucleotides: TGTGCCAGCAGGGACAGGGGGCAAAACTACGAGCAGTACTTC.

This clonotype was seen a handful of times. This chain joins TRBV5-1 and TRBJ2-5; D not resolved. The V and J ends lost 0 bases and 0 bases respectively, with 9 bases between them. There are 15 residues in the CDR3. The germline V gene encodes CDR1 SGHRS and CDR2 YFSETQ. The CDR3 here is CASSLVSTNQETQYF. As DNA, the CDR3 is TGCGCCAGCAGCTTGGTCAGCACCAACCAAGAGACCCAGTACTTC.

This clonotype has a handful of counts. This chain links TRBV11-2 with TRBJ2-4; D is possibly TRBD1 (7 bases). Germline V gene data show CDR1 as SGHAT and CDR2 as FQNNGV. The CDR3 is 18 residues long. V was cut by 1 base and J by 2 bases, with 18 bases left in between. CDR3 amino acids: CASSLGPRRGLTKNIQYF. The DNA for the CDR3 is TGTGCCAGCAGCTTAGGACCGAGGAGGGGGCTAACCAAAAACATTCAGTACTTC.

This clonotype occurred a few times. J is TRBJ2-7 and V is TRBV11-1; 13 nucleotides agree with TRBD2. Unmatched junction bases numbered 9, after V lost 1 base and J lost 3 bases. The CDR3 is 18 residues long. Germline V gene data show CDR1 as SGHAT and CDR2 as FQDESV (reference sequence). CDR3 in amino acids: CASSLGGLLAGGLYEQYF. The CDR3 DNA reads TGTGCCAGCAGCTTAGGCGGGTTACTAGCGGGAGGGCTCTACGAGCAGTACTTC.